This T cell receptor (beta chain) was identified during a study of T cell repertoires in cytomegalovirus infection (dated 2019 in TCRdb). Regarding the complete study: The peptide stimulations were aimed at well-studied HLA-B-restricted epitopes as well as recently identified HLA-C-restricted CMV epitopes, whose presentation resists viral immunomodulation. Because public TCR beta signatures pointed to carriage of CMV infection together with the matching HLA type, the HLA type of each donor mattered for the analysis.

The investigation overall reported the following: In the ex vivo response, HLA-C-restricted CMV-specific TCR beta clonotypes were dominant, and in two of eight donors the single most frequent clonotype came from this HLA-C-restricted group. Cumulative frequency of public TCR beta family members discriminated carriers of CMV infection plus the relevant HLA type in this cohort and an independent approximately 350-donor cohort.

For CDR1 and CDR2, the germline V gene lists SGHTA and FQGNSA. The CDR3 goes from the cysteine to the phenylalanine over 14 residues. The DNA shown is the 42-base CDR3, in frame from base 1. A distance of 16 bases separates the germline ends of V and J, which lose 4 bases and 9 bases respectively. Sequencer: Illumina HiSeq 1500. In-frame beta chains were kept once TCRdb had trimmed the public reads at Q25 with fastp and called clones with MiXCR. For every CDR3 protein sequence, its rows merge into one entry that carries the most common genes and DNA. The sample yields 25,000 to 35,000 distinct CDR3 sequences; around 20% were counted once. 65% to 85% of the sample goes to the ten largest clones. Points on this clonotype: No cognate antigen has been identified for it. Base qualities are not at hand, and no much larger clone is one base apart.

The sample's treatment or condition, from its label and the paper: in vitro stimulation with specific CMV peptide epitopes to enrich CMV-specific T cells. The chain links TRBV7-2 with TRBJ2-1, with TRBD2 perhaps the D gene, on 6 matching bases. The sequenced sample was CD8+ T cells from cultured PBMCs, obtained from culture after CMV antigen stimulation. The receptor was isolated from a human donor in good health (CMV status not recorded). Some clones in this sample may be carry-over from other donors' samples. The DNA is TGTGCCAGCAGCTCCCGGACTAAAGGGACTGAGCAGTTCTTC. This gives the protein CASSSRTKGTEQFF.